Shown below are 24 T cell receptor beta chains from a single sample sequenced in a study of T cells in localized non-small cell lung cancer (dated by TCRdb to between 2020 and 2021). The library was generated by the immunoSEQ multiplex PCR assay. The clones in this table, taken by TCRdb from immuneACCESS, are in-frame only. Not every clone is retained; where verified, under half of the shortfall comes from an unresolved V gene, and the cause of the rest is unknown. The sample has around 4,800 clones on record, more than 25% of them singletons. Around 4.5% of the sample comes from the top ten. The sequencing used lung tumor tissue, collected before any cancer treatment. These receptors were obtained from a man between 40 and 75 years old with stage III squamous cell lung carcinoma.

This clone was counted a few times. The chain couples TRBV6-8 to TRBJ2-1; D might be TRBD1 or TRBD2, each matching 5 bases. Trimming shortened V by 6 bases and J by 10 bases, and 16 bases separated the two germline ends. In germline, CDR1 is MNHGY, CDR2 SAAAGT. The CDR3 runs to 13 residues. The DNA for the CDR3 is TGTGCCAGCAGCTACGGGACCGCGGAGGAGCAGTTCTTC. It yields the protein CASSYGTAEEQFF.

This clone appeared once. CDR3 nucleotide sequence: TGTGCCAGCTCACGGGAGTCGGGCGGCAGCAATCAGCCCCAGCATTTT. Its translation: CASSRESGGSNQPQHF. The V gene is TRBV18, the J gene TRBJ1-5; no reliable D call. The CDR3 spans 16 residues. The V gene lost 4 bases and the J gene lost 1 base, with 14 bases spanning the gap. CDR1 KGHSH and CDR2 LQKENI come from the germline V gene.

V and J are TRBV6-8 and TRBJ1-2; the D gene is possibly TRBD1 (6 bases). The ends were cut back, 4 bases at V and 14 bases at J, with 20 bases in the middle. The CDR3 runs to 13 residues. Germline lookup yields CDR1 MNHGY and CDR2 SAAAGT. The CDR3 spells CASSSPTQGGRTF. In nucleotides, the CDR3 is TGTGCCAGCAGTTCCCCTACACAGGGCGGAAGGACCTTC.

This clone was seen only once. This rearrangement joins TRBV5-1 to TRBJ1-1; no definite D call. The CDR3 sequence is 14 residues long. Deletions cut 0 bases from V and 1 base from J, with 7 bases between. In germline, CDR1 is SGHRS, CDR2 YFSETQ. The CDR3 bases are TGCGCCAGCAGCTTGGATACAAGGAACACTGAAGCTTTCTTT. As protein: CASSLDTRNTEAFF. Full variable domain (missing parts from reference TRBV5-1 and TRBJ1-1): KAGVTQTPRYLIKTRGQQVTLSCSPISGHRSVSWYQQTPGQGLQFLFEYFSETQRNKGNFPGRFSGRQFSNSRSEMNVSTLELGDSALYLCASSLDTRNTEAFFGQGTRLTVV.

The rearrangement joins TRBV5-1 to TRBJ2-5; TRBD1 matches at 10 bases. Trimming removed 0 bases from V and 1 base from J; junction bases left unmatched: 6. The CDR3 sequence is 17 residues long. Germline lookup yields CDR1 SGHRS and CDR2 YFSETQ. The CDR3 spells CASSLGSRQGAQETQYF. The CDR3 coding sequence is TGCGCCAGCAGCTTGGGGTCCAGACAGGGGGCCCAAGAGACCCAGTACTTC. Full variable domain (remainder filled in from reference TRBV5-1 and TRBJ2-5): KAGVTQTPRYLIKTRGQQVTLSCSPISGHRSVSWYQQTPGQGLQFLFEYFSETQRNKGNFPGRFSGRQFSNSRSEMNVSTLELGDSALYLCASSLGSRQGAQETQYFGPGTRLLVL.

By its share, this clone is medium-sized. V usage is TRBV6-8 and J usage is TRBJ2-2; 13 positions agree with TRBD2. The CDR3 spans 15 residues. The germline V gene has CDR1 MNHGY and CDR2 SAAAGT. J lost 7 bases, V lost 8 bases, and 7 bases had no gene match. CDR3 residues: CASCRLAGGSGELFF. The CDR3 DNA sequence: TGTGCCAGCTGCCGACTAGCGGGGGGTAGCGGGGAGCTGTTTTTT.

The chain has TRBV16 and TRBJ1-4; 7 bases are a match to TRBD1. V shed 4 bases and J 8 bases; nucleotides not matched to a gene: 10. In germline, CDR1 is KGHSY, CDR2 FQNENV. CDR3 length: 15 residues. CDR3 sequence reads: CASSLRTGAGEKLFF. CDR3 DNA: TGTGCCAGCAGCCTCCGGACAGGAGCTGGAGAAAAACTGTTTTTT. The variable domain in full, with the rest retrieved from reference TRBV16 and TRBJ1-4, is GEEVAQTPKHLVRGEGQKAKLYCAPIKGHSYVFWYQQVLKNEFKFLISFQNENVFDETGMPKERFSAKCLPNSPCSLEIQATKLEDSAVYFCASSLRTGAGEKLFFGSGTQLSVL.

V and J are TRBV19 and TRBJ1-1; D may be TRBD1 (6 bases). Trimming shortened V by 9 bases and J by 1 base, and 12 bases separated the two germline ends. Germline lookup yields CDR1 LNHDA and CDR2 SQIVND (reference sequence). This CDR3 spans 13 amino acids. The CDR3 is CASVRTANTEAFF. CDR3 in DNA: TGTGCCAGCGTGAGGACAGCGAACACTGAAGCTTTCTTT.

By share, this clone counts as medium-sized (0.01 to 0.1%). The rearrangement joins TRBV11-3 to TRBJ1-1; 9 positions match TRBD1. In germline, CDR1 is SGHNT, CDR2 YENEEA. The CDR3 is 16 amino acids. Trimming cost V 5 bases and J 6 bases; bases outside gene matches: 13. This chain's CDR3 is CASSRWTGAASAEAFF. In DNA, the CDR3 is TGTGCCAGCAGCCGTTGGACAGGGGCGGCTTCGGCTGAAGCTTTCTTT. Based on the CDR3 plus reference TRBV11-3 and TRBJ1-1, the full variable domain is EAGVVQSPRYKIIEKKQPVAFWCNPISGHNTLYWYLQNLGQGPELLIRYENEEAVDDSQLPKDRFSAERLKGVDSTLKIQPAELGDSAVYLCASSRWTGAASAEAFFGQGTRLTVV.

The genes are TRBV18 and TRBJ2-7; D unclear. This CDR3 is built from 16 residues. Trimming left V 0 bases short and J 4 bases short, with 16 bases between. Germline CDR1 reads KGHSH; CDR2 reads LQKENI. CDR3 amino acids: CASSPPTVGVGYEQYF. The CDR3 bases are TGTGCCAGCTCACCACCTACGGTGGGTGTTGGGTACGAGCAGTACTTC. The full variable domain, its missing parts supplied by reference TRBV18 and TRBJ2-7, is NAGVMQNPRHLVRRRGQEARLRCSPMKGHSHVYWYRQLPEEGLKFMVYLQKENIIDESGMPKERFSAEFPKEGPSILRIQQVVRGDSAAYFCASSPPTVGVGYEQYFGPGTRLTVT.

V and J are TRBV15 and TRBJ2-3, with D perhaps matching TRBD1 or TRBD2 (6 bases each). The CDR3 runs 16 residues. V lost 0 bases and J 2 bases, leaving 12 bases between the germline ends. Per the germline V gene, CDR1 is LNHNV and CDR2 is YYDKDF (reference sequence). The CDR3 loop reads CATSREGGQDTDTQYF. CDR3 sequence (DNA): TGTGCCACCAGCAGAGAAGGGGGGCAAGACACAGATACGCAGTATTTT.

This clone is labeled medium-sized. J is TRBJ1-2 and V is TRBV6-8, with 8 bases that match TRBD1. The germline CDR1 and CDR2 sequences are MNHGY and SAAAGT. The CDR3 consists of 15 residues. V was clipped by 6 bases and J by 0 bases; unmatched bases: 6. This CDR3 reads CASRGTGKTNYGYTF. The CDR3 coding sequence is TGTGCCAGCAGGGGGACAGGAAAAACTAACTATGGCTACACCTTC.

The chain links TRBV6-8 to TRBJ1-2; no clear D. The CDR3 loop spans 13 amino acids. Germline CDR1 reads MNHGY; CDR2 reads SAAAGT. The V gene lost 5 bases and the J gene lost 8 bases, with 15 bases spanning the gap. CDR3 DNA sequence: TGTGCCAGCAGTCTCGGTCCCGGAGAGGGCTACACCTTC. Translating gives CASSLGPGEGYTF.

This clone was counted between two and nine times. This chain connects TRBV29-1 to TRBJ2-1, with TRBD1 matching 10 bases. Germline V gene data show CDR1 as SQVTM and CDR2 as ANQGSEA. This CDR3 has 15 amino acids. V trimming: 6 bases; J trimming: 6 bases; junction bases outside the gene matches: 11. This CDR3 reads CSVWAPGQGFNEQFF. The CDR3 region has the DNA TGCAGCGTATGGGCTCCGGGACAGGGGTTCAATGAGCAGTTCTTC.

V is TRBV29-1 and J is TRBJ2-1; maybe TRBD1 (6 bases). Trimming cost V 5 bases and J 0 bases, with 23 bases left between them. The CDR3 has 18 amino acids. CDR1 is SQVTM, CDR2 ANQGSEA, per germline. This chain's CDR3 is CSVIIRGAGFGSYNEQFF. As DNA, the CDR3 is TGCAGCGTTATCATCAGGGGCGCAGGGTTTGGCTCCTACAATGAGCAGTTCTTC.

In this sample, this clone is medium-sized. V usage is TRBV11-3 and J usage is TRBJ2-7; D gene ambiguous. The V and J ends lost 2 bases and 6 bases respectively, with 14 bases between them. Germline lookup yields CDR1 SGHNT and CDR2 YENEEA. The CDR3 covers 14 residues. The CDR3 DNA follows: TGTGCCAGCAGCTTAAGAGCCCCCCCTGCCGAGCAGTACTTC. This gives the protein CASSLRAPPAEQYF.

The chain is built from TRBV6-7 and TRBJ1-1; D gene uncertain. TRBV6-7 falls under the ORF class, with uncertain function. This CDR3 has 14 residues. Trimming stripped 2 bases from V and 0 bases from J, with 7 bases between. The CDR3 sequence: CASSYGQMNTEAFF. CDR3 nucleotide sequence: TGTGCCAGCAGTTACGGTCAGATGAACACTGAAGCTTTCTTT.

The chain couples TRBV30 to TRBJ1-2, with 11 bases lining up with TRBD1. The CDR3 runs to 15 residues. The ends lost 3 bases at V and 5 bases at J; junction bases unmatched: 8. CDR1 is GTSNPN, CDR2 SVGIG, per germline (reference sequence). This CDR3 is CAWSQGTGGKYGYTF. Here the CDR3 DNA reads TGTGCCTGGAGCCAAGGGACAGGGGGGAAGTATGGCTACACCTTC.

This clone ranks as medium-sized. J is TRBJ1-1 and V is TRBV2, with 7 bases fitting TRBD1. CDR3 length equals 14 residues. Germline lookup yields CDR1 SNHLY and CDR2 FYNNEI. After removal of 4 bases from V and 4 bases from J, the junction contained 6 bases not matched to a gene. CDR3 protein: CASSVEGARTEAFF. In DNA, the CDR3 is TGTGCCAGCAGTGTAGAGGGGGCGCGCACTGAAGCTTTCTTT.

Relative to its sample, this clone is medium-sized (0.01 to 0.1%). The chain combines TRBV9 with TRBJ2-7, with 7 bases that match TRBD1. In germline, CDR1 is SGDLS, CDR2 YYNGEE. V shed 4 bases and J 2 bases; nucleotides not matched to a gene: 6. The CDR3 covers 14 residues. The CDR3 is CASSSQGTAYEQYF. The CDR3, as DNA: TGTGCCAGCAGCTCCCAAGGGACAGCCTACGAGCAGTACTTC. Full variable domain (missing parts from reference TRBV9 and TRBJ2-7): DSGVTQTPKHLITATGQRVTLRCSPRSGDLSVYWYQQSLDQGLQFLIQYYNGEERAKGNILERFSAQQFPDLHSELNLSSLELGDSALYFCASSSQGTAYEQYFGPGTRLTVT.

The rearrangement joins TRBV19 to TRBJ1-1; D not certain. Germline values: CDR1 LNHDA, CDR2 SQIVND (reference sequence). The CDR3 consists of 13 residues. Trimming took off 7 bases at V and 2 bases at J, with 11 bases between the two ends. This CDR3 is CASNPRGNTEAFF. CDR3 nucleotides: TGTGCCAGTAACCCCCGTGGTAACACTGAAGCTTTCTTT.

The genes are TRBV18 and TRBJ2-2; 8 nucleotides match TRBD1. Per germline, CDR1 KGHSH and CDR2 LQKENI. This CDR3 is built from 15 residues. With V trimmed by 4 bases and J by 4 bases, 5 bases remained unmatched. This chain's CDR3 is CASSRDRWATGELFF. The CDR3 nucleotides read TGTGCCAGCTCACGGGACAGGTGGGCCACCGGGGAGCTGTTTTTT.

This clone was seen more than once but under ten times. CDR3 in amino acids: CASSGEGTGAAFF. For the CDR3, the DNA is TGTGCCAGCAGCGGAGAAGGGACAGGGGCGGCTTTCTTT. The V and J genes are TRBV9 and TRBJ1-1, with 10 positions matching TRBD1. The V gene end was trimmed by 3 bases and the J gene end by 11 bases; junction bases not matched to a gene: 7. The CDR3 is 13 residues long. Germline V gene lookup returns CDR1 SGDLS and CDR2 YYNGEE.

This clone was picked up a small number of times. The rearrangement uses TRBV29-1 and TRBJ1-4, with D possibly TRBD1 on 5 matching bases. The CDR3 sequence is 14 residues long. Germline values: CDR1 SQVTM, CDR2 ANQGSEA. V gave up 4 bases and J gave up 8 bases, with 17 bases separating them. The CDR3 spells CSVVDEETAEKLFF. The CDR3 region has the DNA TGCAGCGTTGTGGACGAAGAGACAGCCGAAAAACTGTTTTTT.